This T cell receptor beta chain was identified during a study of T cell responses to AZD1222 COVID-19 vaccine. V dropped 1 base and J dropped 5; count of bases not matched to a gene: 0. The germline gives CDR1 SGDLS, CDR2 YYNGEE. The CDR3 spans 13 residues. TCRdb's copy holds only in-frame clones and misses some; the assay was immunoSEQ multiplex PCR. The sample has roughly 140,000 clones, roughly 90% seen once; the top ten hold approximately 3.4%. Sequences were derived from peripheral blood, sampled 28 days after the second AZD1222 dose. The genes are TRBV9 and TRBJ1-5; 7 positions agree with TRBD1. This receptor was taken from an adult who received the AZD1222 COVID-19 vaccine. The DNA of the CDR3 is TGTGCCAGCAGCGTACAGGGGGATCAGCCCCAGCATTTT. It codes for CASSVQGDQPQHF.